The 15 T cell receptor beta chains below come from one sample, sequenced in a study of OX40 agonist ivuxolimab in advanced cancers. Here immunoSEQ multiplex PCR was the method, and the copy in TCRdb shows in-frame clones only, minus some. Of tens of thousands of clones in the sample, 89% are singletons; the top ten hold 0.3% to 0.4%. The sample in question was CD4+ or CD8+ T cells sorted from blood, obtained in a trial of the OX40 agonist ivuxolimab. Receptor source: an adult with an advanced solid tumor such as melanoma, head and neck, liver or kidney cancer.

The rearrangement joins TRBV27 to TRBJ1-1, with 10 positions matching TRBD1. Germline V gene data show CDR1 as MNHEY and CDR2 as SMNVEV (reference sequence). The V and J ends lost 5 bases and 1 base, in that order; junction bases with no gene match: 10. The length of the CDR3 is 17 residues. CDR3 DNA: TGTGCCAGCAGTCCAGGGACAGGGGATCCGACGAACACTGAAGCTTTCTTT. Protein: CASSPGTGDPTNTEAFF.

V gene TRBV9 combines with J gene TRBJ2-3; 8 bases are a match to TRBD1. This CDR3 spans 16 amino acids. V lost 3 bases, J lost 4 bases, and 10 bases stayed unmatched. Germline V lookup: CDR1 SGDLS, CDR2 YYNGEE. CDR3: CASSARAGGSSDTQYF. CDR3 bases: TGTGCCAGCAGCGCCCGGGCAGGGGGCAGTTCAGATACGCAGTATTTT.

The chain links TRBV2 to TRBJ2-7, with D perhaps TRBD1 (5 bases). The CDR3 is made up of 14 amino acids. Trimming shortened V by 6 bases and J by 2 bases, and 14 bases separated the two germline ends. Germline V lookup: CDR1 SNHLY, CDR2 FYNNEI. CDR3: CASSVDTSTYEQYF. CDR3 in DNA: TGTGCCAGCAGCGTGGACACCTCAACCTACGAGCAGTACTTC.

This sequence joins TRBV6-5 and TRBJ1-2; TRBD1 matches at 9 bases. Trimming took 6 bases from V and 8 from J; bases not matched to a gene: 7. Germline CDR1 and CDR2: MNHEY and SVGAGI. CDR3 size: 13 residues. In nucleotides, the CDR3 is TGTGCCAGCAGGTACGACAGGGGGAGCGGCTACACCTTC. This gives the protein CASRYDRGSGYTF.

This clone was picked up one time. The gene calls are TRBV30 and TRBJ1-3, with TRBD1 as a possible D gene (5 bases). The germline V and J ends were trimmed by 2 bases and 4 bases, with 9 bases remaining between them. CDR3 length: 13 residues. The germline V gene encodes CDR1 GTSNPN and CDR2 SVGIG (reference sequence). CDR3 DNA sequence: TGTGCCTGGAGTTTGGGGCCAGGAAACACCATATATTTT. Amino acid sequence: CAWSLGPGNTIYF.

The chain joins TRBV4-2 to TRBJ2-3; tentative D call: TRBD2 (5 bases). CDR1 is LGHNA and CDR2 is YNFKEQ in the germline V gene. The CDR3 sequence is 17 residues long. V dropped 0 bases and J dropped 0 bases, with 13 bases sitting between them. CDR3 bases: TGTGCCAGCAGCCAAGACCAGGACTTACCTAGCACAGATACGCAGTATTTT. It specifies CASSQDQDLPSTDTQYF.

The V call is TRBV6-4, the J call TRBJ1-2; possibly TRBD1 for D (6 bases). Germline lookup yields CDR1 MRHNA and CDR2 SNTAGT. The CDR3 loop spans 15 amino acids. V was pared by 4 bases and J by 2 bases, with 14 bases between. For the CDR3, the DNA is TGTGCCAGCAGTGTGGACAGCACCCTGAACTATGGCTACACCTTC. Protein product: CASSVDSTLNYGYTF.

The V gene is TRBV5-6, the J gene TRBJ2-5; TRBD2 matches 12 bases. This CDR3 has 14 residues. Germline V lookup: CDR1 SGHDT, CDR2 YYEEEE. Trimming took 4 bases from V and 4 from J; bases not matched to a gene: 2. The CDR3 sequence is CASSVGLAGETQYF. In DNA, the CDR3 is TGTGCCAGCAGCGTGGGACTAGCGGGAGAGACCCAGTACTTC.

The rearrangement uses TRBV5-1 and TRBJ1-6; no definite D call. Trimming shortened V by 0 bases and J by 13 bases, and 11 bases separated the two germline ends. Germline CDR1 reads SGHRS; CDR2 reads YFSETQ. CDR3 length equals 13 residues. The CDR3 region is CASSLDMGMPLHF. The CDR3, as DNA: TGCGCCAGCAGCTTGGATATGGGAATGCCCCTCCACTTT.

This chain joins TRBV15 and TRBJ2-3, with D possibly being TRBD2 (5 bases). With 7 bases removed from V and 4 bases from J, the gap between germline ends came to 15 bases. Germline CDR1 and CDR2: LNHNV and YYDKDF (reference sequence). The CDR3 extends over 14 amino acids. This chain's CDR3 is CATNGGPMADTQYF. In nucleotides, the CDR3 is TGTGCCACCAATGGAGGCCCAATGGCAGATACGCAGTATTTT.

This clone was detected once. The CDR3, as DNA: TGTGCCTGGAGCCTACAGGGACTTATAAGGGCAGATACGCAGTATTTT. It is translated as CAWSLQGLIRADTQYF. The gene calls are TRBV30 and TRBJ2-3; D could derive from TRBD1 or TRBD2 (6 bases each). There are 16 residues in the CDR3. CDR1 and CDR2 from the germline V gene are GTSNPN and SVGIG (reference sequence). The V gene lost 3 bases and the J gene lost 4 bases, with 20 bases spanning the gap.

As DNA, the CDR3 is TGTGCCAGTAGTATTAGGTCTGAGGCAGCCTCAGGCTACACCTTC. This sequence encodes CASSIRSEAASGYTF. This chain connects TRBV19 to TRBJ1-2; D is uncertain. The CDR3 has 15 residues. V lost 3 bases to trimming and J lost 8 bases, with 19 bases between them. Germline CDR1 and CDR2: LNHDA and SQIVND (reference sequence).

This chain joins TRBV7-8 and TRBJ2-7; 7 nucleotides align to TRBD2. J gave up 4 bases and V 3 bases, and 21 bases lay outside the gene matches. The germline CDR1 and CDR2 sequences are SGHVS and FQNEAQ. This CDR3 region has 19 residues. CDR3 region: CASSLSSGNPSGVVYEQYF. CDR3 DNA: TGTGCCAGCAGCTTGTCTAGCGGAAACCCCTCTGGCGTGGTTTACGAGCAGTACTTC.

This chain uses TRBV18 with TRBJ1-1; no firm D call. Trimming removed 1 base at V and 4 bases at J, with 16 bases between. CDR3 length: 16 amino acids. CDR1 is KGHSH, CDR2 LQKENI, per germline. CDR3 loop: CASSPQLEYPSTEAFF. The CDR3 nucleotides are TGTGCCAGCTCACCACAATTGGAATACCCGTCCACTGAAGCTTTCTTT.

This clone was observed a single time. The chain links TRBV30 to TRBJ1-1; tentatively, D is TRBD1 (6 bases). The CDR3 runs 19 residues. Deletions cut 2 bases from V and 6 bases from J, with 31 bases between. Germline V gene sequence: CDR1 GTSNPN, CDR2 SVGIG (reference sequence). CDR3 sequence reads: CAWSPGPGLRGARRPEAFF. CDR3 nucleotide sequence: TGTGCCTGGAGTCCGGGACCGGGACTTCGGGGGGCCCGGAGGCCTGAAGCTTTCTTT.